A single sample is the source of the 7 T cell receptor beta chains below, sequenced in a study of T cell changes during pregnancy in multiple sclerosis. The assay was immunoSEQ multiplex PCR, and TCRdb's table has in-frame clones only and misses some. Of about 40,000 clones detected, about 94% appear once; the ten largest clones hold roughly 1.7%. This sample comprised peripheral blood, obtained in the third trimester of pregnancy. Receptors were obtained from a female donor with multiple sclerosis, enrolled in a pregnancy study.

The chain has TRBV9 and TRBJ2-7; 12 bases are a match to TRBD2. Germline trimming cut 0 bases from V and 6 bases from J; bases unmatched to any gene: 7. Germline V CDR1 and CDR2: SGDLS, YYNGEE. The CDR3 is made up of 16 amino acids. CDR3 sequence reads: CASSVVPSGRAGEQYF. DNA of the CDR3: TGTGCCAGCAGCGTAGTCCCTAGCGGGAGGGCTGGCGAGCAGTACTTC.

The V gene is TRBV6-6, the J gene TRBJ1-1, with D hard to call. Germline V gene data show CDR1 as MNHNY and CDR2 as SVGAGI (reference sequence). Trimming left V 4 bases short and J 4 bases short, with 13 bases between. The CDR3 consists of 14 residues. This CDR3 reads CASSFSGRSTEAFF. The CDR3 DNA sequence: TGTGCCAGCAGTTTCAGTGGCAGGTCCACTGAAGCTTTCTTT.

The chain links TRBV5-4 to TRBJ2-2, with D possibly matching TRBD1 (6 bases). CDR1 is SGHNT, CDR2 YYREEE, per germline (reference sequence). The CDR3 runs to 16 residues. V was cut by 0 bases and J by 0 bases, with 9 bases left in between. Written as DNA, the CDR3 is TGTGCCAGCAGCTTGGCCAACAGGGCGAACACCGGGGAGCTGTTTTTT. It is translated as CASSLANRANTGELFF.

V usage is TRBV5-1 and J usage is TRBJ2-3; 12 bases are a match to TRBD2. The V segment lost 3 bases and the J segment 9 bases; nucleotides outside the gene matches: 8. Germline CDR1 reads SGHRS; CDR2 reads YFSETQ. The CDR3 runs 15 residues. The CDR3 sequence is CASSSGLAGPPTQYF. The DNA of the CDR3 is TGCGCCAGCAGCTCAGGACTAGCGGGGCCTCCGACGCAGTATTTT.

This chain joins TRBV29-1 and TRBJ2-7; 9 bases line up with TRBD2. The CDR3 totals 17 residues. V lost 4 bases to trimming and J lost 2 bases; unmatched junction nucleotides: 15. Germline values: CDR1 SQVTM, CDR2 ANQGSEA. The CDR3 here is CSVVGGRGAGGPYEQYF. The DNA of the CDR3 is TGCAGCGTTGTGGGGGGACGGGGAGCGGGGGGCCCCTACGAGCAGTACTTC.

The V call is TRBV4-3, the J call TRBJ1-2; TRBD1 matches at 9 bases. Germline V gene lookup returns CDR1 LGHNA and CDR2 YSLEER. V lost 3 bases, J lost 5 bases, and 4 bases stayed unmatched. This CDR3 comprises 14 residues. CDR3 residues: CASSQDRGGYGYTF. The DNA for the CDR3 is TGCGCCAGCAGCCAGGACAGGGGAGGGTATGGCTACACCTTC.

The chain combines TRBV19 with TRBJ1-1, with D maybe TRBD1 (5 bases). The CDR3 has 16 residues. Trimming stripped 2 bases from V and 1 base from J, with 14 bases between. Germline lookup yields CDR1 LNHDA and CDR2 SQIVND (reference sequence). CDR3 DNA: TGTGCCAGTAGTATACCCGGGCTTGGGGCGAACACTGAAGCTTTCTTT. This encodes CASSIPGLGANTEAFF.